This passage covers 10 T cell receptor beta chains from one sample sequenced in a study of cytomegalovirus exposure and HLA in healthy donors. A multiplex PCR was run with 60 Vbeta primers and 13 Jbeta primers. Generated by immunoSEQ multiplex PCR, the TCRdb table keeps only in-frame clones and is missing some. The table has about 140,000 clones, around 85% seen once; the top ten hold 1.2%. The sequenced material came from PBMCs. These TCRs come from a female donor in good health and CMV-seronegative.

This clone appeared a few times. The rearrangement joins TRBV6-5 to TRBJ2-7, with 7 bases aligning to TRBD1. V shed 7 bases, J shed 3 bases, and the junction held 9 bases outside the gene matches. The CDR3 extends over 14 amino acids. Germline CDR1 MNHEY, CDR2 SVGAGI. The CDR3 is CASIDRAGGYEQYF. The CDR3 DNA follows: TGTGCCAGCATCGACAGGGCAGGGGGCTACGAGCAGTACTTC.

The chain is built from TRBV5-1 and TRBJ1-4, with 9 bases aligning to TRBD1. In germline, CDR1 is SGHRS, CDR2 YFSETQ. Germline trimming cut 0 bases from V and 5 bases from J; bases unmatched to any gene: 5. The CDR3 runs 16 residues. The CDR3 loop reads CASSLAQGAANEKLFF. Written as DNA, the CDR3 is TGCGCCAGCAGCTTGGCACAGGGGGCGGCAAATGAAAAACTGTTTTTT. The full variable domain, with the rest looked up from reference TRBV5-1 and TRBJ1-4, is KAGVTQTPRYLIKTRGQQVTLSCSPISGHRSVSWYQQTPGQGLQFLFEYFSETQRNKGNFPGRFSGRQFSNSRSEMNVSTLELGDSALYLCASSLAQGAANEKLFFGSGTQLSVL.

V and J are TRBV6-6 and TRBJ1-3, with D perhaps matching TRBD1 (6 bases). V dropped 6 bases and J dropped 5 bases, with 14 bases sitting between them. The CDR3 is 14 residues long. Per germline, CDR1 MNHNY and CDR2 SVGAGI (reference sequence). The DNA of the CDR3 is TGTGCCAGCAGCCCGGACAGTCGACGAAACACCATATATTTT. This encodes CASSPDSRRNTIYF.

The count of this clone is one. The genes are TRBV7-9 and TRBJ2-7; 7 bases match TRBD1. The trim removed 5 bases at V and 5 bases at J, leaving 9 bases unmatched. The CDR3 spans 14 residues. The germline V gene has CDR1 SEHNR and CDR2 FQNEAQ (reference sequence). CDR3 in amino acids: CASSGKTGPDEQYF. CDR3 bases: TGTGCCAGCAGCGGGAAGACAGGGCCCGACGAGCAGTACTTC.

The chain couples TRBV30 to TRBJ2-1; TRBD2 aligns across 7 bases. Germline V lookup: CDR1 GTSNPN, CDR2 SVGIG (reference sequence). The J segment lost 9 bases and the V segment lost 5 bases, leaving 10 bases of the junction unmatched. This CDR3 contains 13 residues. For the CDR3, the DNA is TGTGCCTGGCAGCGGGGAGTTTCCGGTGAGCAGTTCTTC. Its translation is CAWQRGVSGEQFF. Full variable domain (outside the CDR3, taken from reference TRBV30 and TRBJ2-1): SQTIHQWPATLVQPVGSPLSLECTVEGTSNPNLYWYRQAAGRGLQLLFYSVGIGQISSEVPQNLSASRPQDRQFILSSKKLLLSDSGFYLCAWQRGVSGEQFFGPGTRLTVL.

The CDR3 sequence: CASSDRDRVKPDYGYTF. CDR3 sequence (DNA): TGTGCCAGCAGTGACCGGGACAGGGTCAAACCTGACTATGGCTACACCTTC. This sequence joins TRBV6-1 and TRBJ1-2, with TRBD1 identical over 9 bases. V was clipped by 3 bases and J by 3 bases; unmatched bases: 11. This CDR3 spans 17 amino acids. CDR1 and CDR2 (germline): MNHNS, SASEGT.

The chain carries TRBV6-4 and TRBJ2-5; 13 bases are shared with TRBD2. CDR1 is MRHNA and CDR2 is SNTAGT in the germline V gene. After removal of 6 bases from V and 2 bases from J, the junction contained 9 bases not matched to a gene. The CDR3 covers 17 residues. CDR3 bases: TGTGCCAGCAGCCCCAATCCGGGACTAGCGGGACAAGAGACCCAGTACTTC. This codes for CASSPNPGLAGQETQYF.

The CDR3 coding sequence is TGTGCCAGCGGTCCCTGGACAGGGTACTCCTGGGTGAATGAAAAACTGTTTTTT. Protein: CASGPWTGYSWVNEKLFF. The V call is TRBV2, the J call TRBJ1-4; TRBD1 matches at 8 bases. V was pared by 8 bases and J by 5 bases, with 19 bases of the junction left unmatched. The CDR3 is 18 amino acids. CDR1 and CDR2 (germline): SNHLY, FYNNEI.

The chain employs TRBV6-4 and TRBJ2-1; 11 positions match TRBD1. The trim removed 7 bases at V and 6 bases at J, leaving 5 bases unmatched. Germline assignment: CDR1 MRHNA and CDR2 SNTAGT. This CDR3 comprises 14 residues. The CDR3: CASTTGTGGNEQFF. In DNA form, the CDR3 reads TGTGCCAGCACTACCGGGACAGGGGGCAATGAGCAGTTCTTC.

This clone has just one count. The chain recombines TRBV7-8 with TRBJ2-3, with 8 bases that match TRBD2. Germline V lookup: CDR1 SGHVS, CDR2 FQNEAQ. The ends lost 2 bases at V and 0 bases at J; junction bases unmatched: 7. This CDR3 contains 17 residues. The CDR3 spells CASSLLTSGVSTDTQYF. The CDR3 DNA follows: TGTGCCAGCAGCTTACTCACTAGCGGAGTGAGCACAGATACGCAGTATTTT. The whole variable domain, filled in from reference TRBV7-8 and TRBJ2-3, reads GAGVSQSPRYKVAKRGQDVALRCDPISGHVSLFWYQQALGQGPEFLTYFQNEAQLDKSGLPSDRFFAERPEGSVSTLKIQRTQQEDSAVYLCASSLLTSGVSTDTQYFGPGTRLTVL.